This is a list of T cell receptor beta chains from one sample in a study of blood T cell repertoires in COVID-19. The assay was immunoSEQ multiplex PCR, and TCRdb's table has in-frame clones only and misses some. The sample records over 80,000 clones, 70% to 90% being singletons. The specimen was peripheral blood. Receptors originate from a man of 80 years or more with active or convalescent COVID-19. Both conserved end residues are part of each CDR3. The order of the fields is V gene, J gene, CDR3 protein.

TRBV7-9	TRBJ2-7	CASSPGGYTYEQYF
TRBV18	TRBJ1-2	CASSPNPTGTQGYTF
TRBV10-3	TRBJ1-4	CAISEGTTNEKLFF
TRBV29-1	TRBJ2-1	CSVRLAGELEQFF
TRBV3-1/TRBV3-2	TRBJ1-2	CASSQMRQGRGYTF
TRBV5-1	TRBJ2-7	CASSPTPTGSSYEQYF
TRBV7-3	TRBJ1-6	CASSKGQTNSPLHF
TRBV25-1	TRBJ1-6	CASSRQGITPLHF
TRBV7-8	TRBJ2-5	CASSSHWASRYQETQYF
TRBV2	TRBJ1-5	CASQGQANQPQHF
TRBV7-8	TRBJ1-5	CASSPDRVYSNQPQHF
TRBV29-1	TRBJ2-7	CSAQGPYEQYF
TRBV2	TRBJ1-5	CASSLGQARDQPQHF
TRBV7-9	TRBJ1-6	CASSLQQAFSPLHF
TRBV28	TRBJ2-7	CASSLFRTRPPYEQYF
TRBV7-2	TRBJ1-4	CASSLGGGGSNEKLFF
TRBV3-1/TRBV3-2	TRBJ2-2	CATNSGRTGELFF